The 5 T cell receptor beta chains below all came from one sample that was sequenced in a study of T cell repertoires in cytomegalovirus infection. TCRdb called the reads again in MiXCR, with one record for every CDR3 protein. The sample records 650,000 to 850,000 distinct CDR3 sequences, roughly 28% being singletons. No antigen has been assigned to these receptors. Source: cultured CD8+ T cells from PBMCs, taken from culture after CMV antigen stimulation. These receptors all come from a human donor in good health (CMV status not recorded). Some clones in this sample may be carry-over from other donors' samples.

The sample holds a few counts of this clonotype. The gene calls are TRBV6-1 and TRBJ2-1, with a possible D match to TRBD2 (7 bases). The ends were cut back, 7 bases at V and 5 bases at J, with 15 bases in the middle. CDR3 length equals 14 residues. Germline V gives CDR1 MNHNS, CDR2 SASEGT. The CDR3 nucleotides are TGTGCCAGCATCTCAGGGGAGGGAAACAATGAGCAGTTCTTC. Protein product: CASISGEGNNEQFF.

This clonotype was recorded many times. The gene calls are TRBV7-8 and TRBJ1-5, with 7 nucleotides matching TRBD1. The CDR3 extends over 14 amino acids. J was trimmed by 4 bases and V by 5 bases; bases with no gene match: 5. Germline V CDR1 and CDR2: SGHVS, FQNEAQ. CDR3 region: CASSPDRRNQPQHF. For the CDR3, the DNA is TGTGCCAGCAGCCCGGACAGGAGAAATCAGCCCCAGCATTTT.

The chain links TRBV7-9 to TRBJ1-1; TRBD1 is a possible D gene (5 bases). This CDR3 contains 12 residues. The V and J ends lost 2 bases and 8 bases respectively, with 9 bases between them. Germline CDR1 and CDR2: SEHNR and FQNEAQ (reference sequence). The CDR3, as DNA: TGTGCCAGCAGCTTACAGGGTATCGAAGCTTTCTTT. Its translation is CASSLQGIEAFF.

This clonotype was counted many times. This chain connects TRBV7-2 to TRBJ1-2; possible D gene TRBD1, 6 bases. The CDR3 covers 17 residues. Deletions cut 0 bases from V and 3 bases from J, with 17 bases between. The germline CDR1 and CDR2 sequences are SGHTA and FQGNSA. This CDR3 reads CASSLAPRGRYDYGYTF. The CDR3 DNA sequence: TGTGCCAGCAGCTTAGCGCCCCGGGGGCGCTATGACTATGGCTACACCTTC.

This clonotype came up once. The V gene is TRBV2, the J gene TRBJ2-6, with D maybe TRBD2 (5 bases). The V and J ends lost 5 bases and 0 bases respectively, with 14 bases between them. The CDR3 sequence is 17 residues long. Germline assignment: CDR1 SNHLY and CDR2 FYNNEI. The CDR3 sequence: CASSIPYEGSGANVLTF. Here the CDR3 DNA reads TGTGCCAGCAGTATCCCGTACGAGGGCTCTGGGGCCAACGTCCTGACTTTC.